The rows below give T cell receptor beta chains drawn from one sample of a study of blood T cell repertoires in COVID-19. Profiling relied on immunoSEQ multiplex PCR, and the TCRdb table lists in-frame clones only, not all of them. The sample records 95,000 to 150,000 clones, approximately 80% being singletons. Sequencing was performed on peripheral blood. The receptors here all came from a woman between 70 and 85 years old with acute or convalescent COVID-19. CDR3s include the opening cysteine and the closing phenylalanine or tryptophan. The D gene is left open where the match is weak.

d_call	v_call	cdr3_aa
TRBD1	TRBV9	CASSARTGRDEQYF
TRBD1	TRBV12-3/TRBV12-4	CASRAGQLSPLHF
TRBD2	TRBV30	CAWSQGGGGGGFFGRNIQYF
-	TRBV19	CASSSPAEGYGYTF
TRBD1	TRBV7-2	CASSLEATGDYGYTF
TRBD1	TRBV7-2	CASSLRQGVTEAFF
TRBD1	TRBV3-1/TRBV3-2	CASSQQTGGRAGYTF
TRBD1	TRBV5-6	CASSSRDRDYYGYTF
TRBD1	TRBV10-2	CASSEVGQGDQPQHF
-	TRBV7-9	CASTSAGGVETQYF
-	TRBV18	CASSGPERAQFF
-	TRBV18	CASSPPGVSYNEQFF
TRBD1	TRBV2	CASSATGQRNSPLHF
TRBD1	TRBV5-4	CASSSLGTGDTNTEAFF
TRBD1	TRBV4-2	CASSPSAGQGYNEQFF
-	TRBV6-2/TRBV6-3	CASSYVGEGSPLHF
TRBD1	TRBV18	CASSPPGQGNTEAFF
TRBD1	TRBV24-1	CATSDTGTDNYGYTF
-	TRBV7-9	CASSLSRSDEQYF
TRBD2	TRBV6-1	CASSKAGARTDTQYF
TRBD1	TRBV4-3	CASSQHKTGGSGNTIYF
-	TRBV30	CACEDTEAFF
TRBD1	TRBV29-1	CSVVTGFNEKLFF
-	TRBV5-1	CASSLAAEGYGYTF
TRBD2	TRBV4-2	CASSQGAAGKRETQYF
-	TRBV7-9	CASSLDSRVGYTF
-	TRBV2	CASRDRTNTEAFF
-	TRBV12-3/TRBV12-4	CASTFGGNGYTF